This is a list of T cell receptor beta chains from one sample in a study of T cell responses to AZD1222 COVID-19 vaccine. Some clones are missing from TCRdb's copy, which holds only in-frame ones; the method was immunoSEQ multiplex PCR. This sample has about 100,000 clones, with more than 70% found just once. The sample in question was peripheral blood, obtained on day 0 of MenACWY control vaccination. The receptors here all came from an adult in good health. Each CDR3 is given with its conserved first and last residue. D genes are given only for firm matches. Clone size is given for some rows only: seen once, a few or many times, or a class if the clone is expanded.

NA,TRBJ1-2,TRBV2,NA,TGTGCCAGCAGTGAAGACAGAACATCAGTCTATGGCTACACCTTC,CASSEDRTSVYGYTF
NA,TRBJ1-2,TRBV7-3,NA,TGTGCCAGCAGCCTTGGTTTAGGACCCGCGACCTTC,CASSLGLGPATF
NA,TRBJ1-5,TRBV19,NA,TGTGCCAGTAGTAGCTCACAGGAAAATCAGCCCCAGCATTTT,CASSSSQENQPQHF
NA,TRBJ1-6,TRBV10-3,NA,TGTGCCATCAGTGAGGGCAACAATTCACCCCTCCACTTT,CAISEGNNSPLHF
once,TRBJ1-2,TRBV7-2,NA,TGTGCCAGCAGCTTAGAAGCAAGAACTAGCGGCTACACCTTC,CASSLEARTSGYTF
NA,TRBJ2-5,TRBV30,TRBD2,TGTGCCTGGAGTGACTCGATAGCGGGAGGGGCGGAGACCCAGTACTTC,CAWSDSIAGGAETQYF
NA,TRBJ1-1,TRBV24-1,TRBD1,TGTGCCACCAGTGATCCCGGGACAGGGAGGACTGAAGCTTTCTTT,CATSDPGTGRTEAFF
NA,TRBJ1-5,TRBV20-1,TRBD1,TGCAGTGCTAGTGACAGGGGCAATCAGCCCCAGCATTTT,CSASDRGNQPQHF
once,TRBJ1-2,TRBV7-9,NA,TGTGCCAGCAGCTTTGGCACAAACTATGGCTACACCTTC,CASSFGTNYGYTF
NA,TRBJ2-1,TRBV2,NA,TGTGCCAGCTTTGACACATTCAATGAGCAGTTCTTC,CASFDTFNEQFF
NA,TRBJ2-2,TRBV5-5,NA,TGTGCCAGCAGCTTGGTCAGGGCGGGCACCGGGGAGCTGTTTTTT,CASSLVRAGTGELFF
NA,TRBJ2-3,TRBV2,NA,TGTGCCAGCAGTGAAGGTAGTAGTTATGCGGATACGCAGTATTTT,CASSEGSSYADTQYF
few,TRBJ2-5,TRBV5-6,NA,TGTGCCAGCAGCTTCGGGCTAGTGGAGACCCAGTACTTC,CASSFGLVETQYF
NA,TRBJ1-2,TRBV7-9,NA,TGTGCCAGCAGCGAAACTAACTATGGCTACACCTTC,CASSETNYGYTF
NA,TRBJ2-3,TRBV5-4,NA,TGTGCCAGCAGCCTCAACGTGGGGGGCGGTGATACGCAGTATTTT,CASSLNVGGGDTQYF
NA,TRBJ1-6,TRBV5-4,TRBD1,TGTGCCAGCAGCTGGGGGACAGGGCTTAATTCACCCCTCCACTTT,CASSWGTGLNSPLHF
NA,TRBJ2-7,TRBV3-1/TRBV3-2,TRBD2,TGTGCCACTTCAGAAGCGGGAGGAACCTACGAGCAGTACTTC,CATSEAGGTYEQYF
once,TRBJ1-3,TRBV4-2,NA,TGTGCCAGCAGCCAAGACGATAACGGAAACACCATATATTTT,CASSQDDNGNTIYF
NA,TRBJ1-1,TRBV5-1,TRBD1,TGCGCCAGCAGCAACCGAGGACAGGTGAGCACTGAAGCTTTCTTT,CASSNRGQVSTEAFF
NA,TRBJ1-1,TRBV3-1/TRBV3-2,NA,TGTGCCAGCAGCCAAGATTCGAATTTCGCGAGTTTGGCTTTCTTT,CASSQDSNFASLAFF
NA,TRBJ2-2,TRBV5-5,NA,TGTGCCAGCAGCTACCGGGGGACCGGGGAGCTGTTTTTT,CASSYRGTGELFF
NA,TRBJ1-4,TRBV9,NA,TGTGCCAGCAGCGTAGGGGCAGGCCACGCAACTAATGAAAAACTGTTTTTT,CASSVGAGHATNEKLFF
NA,TRBJ1-1,TRBV11-2,NA,TGTGCCAGCAGCTTAGTTGGTTTAATGAACACTGAAGCTTTCTTT,CASSLVGLMNTEAFF
few,TRBJ2-1,TRBV4-2,NA,TGTGCCAGCAGCCAAAACTTTCCGGGGGACAACAATGAGCAGTTCTTC,CASSQNFPGDNNEQFF
NA,TRBJ2-2,TRBV29-1,NA,TGCAGCGTTGAAGATAGGGGCGCCCAGGGCACCGGGGAGCTGTTTTTT,CSVEDRGAQGTGELFF
NA,TRBJ2-3,TRBV18,TRBD2,TGTGCCAGCTCACCTAATGCCCCCACCGGGACTAGCGGGGGGGATACGCAGTATTTT,CASSPNAPTGTSGGDTQYF
NA,TRBJ1-3,TRBV6-5,NA,TGTGCCAGCAGGCGGGGATTTGGAAACACCATATATTTT,CASRRGFGNTIYF
NA,TRBJ2-1,TRBV28,NA,TGTGCCAGCACCCCCGCCGAAGAGCAGTTCTTC,CASTPAEEQFF
NA,TRBJ2-3,TRBV5-8,TRBD1,TGTGCCAGCACCTCAGGGACAGCCCCTAGCACAGATACGCAGTATTTT,CASTSGTAPSTDTQYF
NA,TRBJ2-7,TRBV5-1,NA,TGCGCCAGCAGCTTTGGGCCCTCCTCCTACGAGCAGTACTTC,CASSFGPSSYEQYF
NA,TRBJ2-1,TRBV19,NA,TGTGCCAGTAGTATGGGGACACGCAGCAATGAGCAGTTCTTC,CASSMGTRSNEQFF
NA,TRBJ2-3,TRBV2,NA,TGTGCCAGCAGTTTGGGGGTGGTCACAGATACGCAGTATTTT,CASSLGVVTDTQYF
once,TRBJ1-4,TRBV27,NA,TGTGCCAGCAGTTTTCAGCGGGATCCAACTAATGAAAAACTGTTTTTT,CASSFQRDPTNEKLFF
few,TRBJ1-3,TRBV19,NA,TGTGCCAGTAGTCCCCGACAGAGAAACACCATATATTTT,CASSPRQRNTIYF
NA,TRBJ2-1,TRBV27,NA,TGTGCCAGCAGAGAGTCAAGCTCCTACAATGAGCAGTTCTTC,CASRESSSYNEQFF
NA,TRBJ2-2,TRBV7-2,NA,TGTGCCAGCAGCTTGGACTATTCCGGGGAGCTGTTTTTT,CASSLDYSGELFF
NA,TRBJ1-1,TRBV5-1,NA,TGCGCCAGCAGCTCACAGGGAAGGAACACTGAAGCTTTCTTT,CASSSQGRNTEAFF
NA,TRBJ1-4,TRBV5-1,NA,TGCGCCAGCAGCTTGGGTCCGGCTGACCCTAATGAAAAACTGTTTTTT,CASSLGPADPNEKLFF
NA,TRBJ2-2,TRBV3-1/TRBV3-2,NA,TGTGCCAGCAGCCCCCAGGGGAACACCGGGGAGCTGTTTTTT,CASSPQGNTGELFF
NA,TRBJ2-1,TRBV7-2,NA,TGTGCCAGCAGCTTATCCGTGGCATACAATGAGCAGTTCTTC,CASSLSVAYNEQFF
NA,TRBJ2-3,TRBV19,TRBD2,TGTGCCAGTACCACTGGGGGGGCAGATACGCAGTATTTT,CASTTGGADTQYF
NA,TRBJ2-7,TRBV5-5,NA,TGTGCCAGCAGCTTCGCGCGGGCCCTATCCTACGAGCAGTACTTC,CASSFARALSYEQYF
NA,TRBJ1-1,TRBV7-9,TRBD1,TGTGCCAGCAGCTTACCCACAGGGGGCGATAGTCGAGCTTTCTTT,CASSLPTGGDSRAFF
NA,TRBJ1-1,TRBV7-2,NA,TGTGCCAGCAGCTTAGCGGGGTTGAACACTGAAGCTTTCTTT,CASSLAGLNTEAFF
NA,TRBJ2-6,TRBV7-2,TRBD1,TGTGCCAGCAGCCCCCGGGACAGGGGGCCTGGGGCCAACGTCCTGACTTTC,CASSPRDRGPGANVLTF
NA,TRBJ1-5,TRBV19,TRBD1,TGTGCCAGTAGTTCGGGACAGGGCAATCAGCCCCAGCATTTT,CASSSGQGNQPQHF
NA,TRBJ2-3,TRBV12-3/TRBV12-4,NA,TGTGCCAGCAGTTCCGCCCGCACAGATACGCAGTATTTT,CASSSARTDTQYF
NA,TRBJ1-6,TRBV30,NA,TGTGCCTGGAGTGTAGCAGCGACGGGGGGTGTTTCACCCCTCCACTTT,CAWSVAATGGVSPLHF